This T cell receptor beta chain was profiled in a study of cytotoxic CD8 clonotypes in ibrutinib-treated CLL. Overall study: Mean productive templates were approximately 230,000; mean productive rearrangements were around 90,000.

Produced via immunoSEQ multiplex PCR; TCRdb's table is partial and in-frame only. The sample contains more than 75,000 clones, over 60% of which appear only once. Germline loops: CDR1 SGHTA, CDR2 FQGTGA. The CDR3 totals 13 residues. V lost 0 bases, J lost 5 bases, and 8 bases lay in between. The genes are TRBV7-3 and TRBJ2-7; no reliable D call. The receptor was derived from a human donor with chronic lymphocytic leukemia. This material consisted of PBMCs, taken after 24 months of ibrutinib treatment. The CDR3 here is CASSLTRRDEQYF. CDR3 coding DNA: TGTGCCAGCAGCTTAACGAGAAGGGACGAGCAGTACTTC.